The 5 T cell receptor beta chains given below trace back to one sample, sequenced in a study of CD8+CD57+ T cells in acquired aplastic anemia (dated by TCRdb to 2017 to 2018). Reads for this sample came from an Illumina HiSeq 2000. Genomic DNA served as template for TCR beta VDJ combination and CDR3 sequence profiling. In TCRdb, the public reads were trimmed at Q25 with fastp and aligned with MiXCR, with productive beta chains retained. Each entry is one CDR3 protein sequence, shown with its most common DNA and genes. The sample table contains hundreds of thousands of distinct CDR3 sequences; only one count was recorded for around 32% of them. Under 0.95% of the sample rests with the top ten. Expansion of CD8+CD57+ cells had been shown by flow cytometry in the patients chosen for sequencing. The source material was sorted CD4+, CD8+, or CD8+CD57+ T cells (not recorded which) from PBMCs. Source of these receptors: a human donor with aplastic anemia.

J is TRBJ2-1 and V is TRBV7-9; TRBD1 matches 7 bases. J gave up 8 bases and V 1 base, and 8 bases lay outside the gene matches. Germline V lookup: CDR1 SEHNR, CDR2 FQNEAQ (reference sequence). CDR3 length: 15 residues. This CDR3 reads CASSLGQGSFYEQFF. In DNA form, the CDR3 reads TGTGCCAGCAGCTTAGGACAGGGTTCATTCTATGAGCAGTTCTTC.

The J gene is TRBJ1-2, the V gene TRBV12-5, with D perhaps matching TRBD1 (5 bases). Looked up from germline, CDR1 is LGHNT and CDR2 is FRNRAP. This CDR3 has 16 amino acids. V lost 3 bases and J 5 bases, leaving 19 bases between the germline ends. The DNA for the CDR3 is TGTGCTAGTGGTTTTGGTTCGGGGACCGCTACGTATGGCTACACCTTC. Translating gives CASGFGSGTATYGYTF.

CDR3: CASSFRFGNQPQHF. The CDR3 coding sequence is TGTGCCAGCAGCTTTAGGTTCGGCAATCAGCCCCAGCATTTT. The J gene is TRBJ1-5, the V gene TRBV5-5; no firm D call. Looked up from germline, CDR1 is SGHKS and CDR2 is YYEKEE (reference sequence). This CDR3 has 14 amino acids. V lost 2 bases, J lost 2 bases, and 8 bases lay in between.

This clonotype was seen only a few times. The genes are TRBV7-6 and TRBJ2-5; 10 nucleotides line up with TRBD2. Unmatched junction bases numbered 10, after V lost 3 bases and J lost 3 bases. The CDR3 contains 17 residues. Per germline, CDR1 SGHVS and CDR2 FNYEAQ. The CDR3 is CASSFSWTSGEKETQYF. For the CDR3, the DNA is TGTGCCAGCAGCTTCAGTTGGACTAGCGGCGAAAAAGAGACCCAGTACTTC.

The chain links TRBV2 to TRBJ2-7, with TRBD1 matching 9 bases. Trimming took 4 bases from V and 4 from J; bases not matched to a gene: 5. Germline CDR1 SNHLY, CDR2 FYNNEI. The CDR3 spans 14 residues. The CDR3 loop reads CASSARTGEYEQYF. DNA for the CDR3: TGTGCCAGCAGTGCCCGGACAGGGGAATACGAGCAGTACTTC.